Included here is one T cell receptor (beta chain) sequence, with context. No antigen is known for it. This entry comes from a study of T cell responses to AZD1222 COVID-19 vaccine. Germline values: CDR1 SGHNT, CDR2 YENEEA. V gave up 3 bases and J gave up 3 bases, with 15 bases separating them. This CDR3 comprises 16 residues. Measured with immunoSEQ multiplex PCR; TCRdb has only the in-frame clones, and not every one. The sample has approximately 150,000 clones; approximately 90% are singletons. Overall study findings and caveats: Breadth and depth of Spike-specific TCRs rose after two AZD1222 doses.

The receptor was derived from an adult in good health. V and J are TRBV11-3 and TRBJ2-1, with D possibly matching TRBD2 (5 bases). This specimen was peripheral blood, taken on day 0 of AZD1222 vaccination. The CDR3 coding sequence is TGTGCCAGCAGCTTTCTTTCAGCGGTGAGCTACAATGAGCAGTTCTTC. Amino acid sequence: CASSFLSAVSYNEQFF.